The 32 T cell receptor beta chains below were found in one sample sequenced in a study of blood T cell repertoires in COVID-19. Method: immunoSEQ multiplex PCR; TCRdb's copy keeps in-frame clones and lacks some. Among more than 85,000 clones listed, roughly 79% were seen once. The sequenced material came from peripheral blood. The receptors come from a woman of 80 years or more with active or convalescent COVID-19.

The sample holds a few counts of this clone. The rearrangement joins TRBV11-2 to TRBJ2-7; TRBD1 might be the D (5 bases). The CDR3 consists of 13 residues. From germline, CDR1 is SGHAT and CDR2 FQNNGV. Trimming removed 6 bases at V and 6 bases at J, with 15 bases between. The CDR3 spells CASRQIGRGEQYF. The CDR3 DNA follows: TGTGCCAGCAGACAAATCGGTAGGGGCGAGCAGTACTTC. The variable domain in full, with the rest retrieved from reference TRBV11-2 and TRBJ2-7, is EAGVAQSPRYKIIEKRQSVAFWCNPISGHATLYWYQQILGQGPKLLIQFQNNGVVDDSQLPKDRFSAERLKGVDSTLKIQPAKLEDSAVYLCASRQIGRGEQYFGPGTRLTVT.

The chain uses TRBV18 and TRBJ2-7, with D perhaps TRBD1 (5 bases). The CDR3 runs 14 residues. Germline V gene lookup returns CDR1 KGHSH and CDR2 LQKENI. Trimming cost V 1 base and J 3 bases, with 10 bases left between them. CDR3 protein: CASSPLPQGYEQYF. In DNA form, the CDR3 reads TGTGCCAGCTCACCACTCCCGCAGGGCTACGAGCAGTACTTC.

The chain has TRBV19 and TRBJ2-3; D is perhaps TRBD2 (6 bases). The CDR3 length is 17 residues. V was cut by 3 bases and J by 1 base, with 17 bases left in between. In germline, CDR1 is LNHDA, CDR2 SQIVND (reference sequence). The CDR3, as DNA: TGTGCCAGTAGTATGAGGATGAGTTTAGCGGGCACAGATACGCAGTATTTT. Amino acids: CASSMRMSLAGTDTQYF. The entire variable domain, with the rest obtained from reference TRBV19 and TRBJ2-3, is as follows: DGGITQSPKYLFRKEGQNVTLSCEQNLNHDAMYWYRQDPGQGLRLIYYSQIVNDFQKGDIAEGYSVSREKKESFPLTVTSAQKNPTAFYLCASSMRMSLAGTDTQYFGPGTRLTVL.

The sample holds a few counts of this clone. This chain links TRBV7-2 with TRBJ1-4, with D possibly matching TRBD1 (6 bases). CDR3 length: 15 amino acids. Germline V gene sequence: CDR1 SGHTA, CDR2 FQGNSA. V was shortened by 5 bases and J by 3 bases, with 13 bases between the two germline ends. The CDR3 DNA sequence: TGTGCCAGCAGCGTCCACAGGGTTCCTAATGAAAAACTGTTTTTT. Protein sequence: CASSVHRVPNEKLFF.

The chain uses TRBV12-3 or TRBV12-4 and TRBJ2-5; weak D call: TRBD2 (5 bases). The CDR3 runs 13 residues. Trimming stripped 3 bases from V and 5 bases from J, with 10 bases between. The CDR3 region is CASSFEGAETQYF. The CDR3, as DNA: TGTGCCAGCAGTTTTGAGGGCGCGGAGACCCAGTACTTC.

This clone was seen a few times. The chain joins TRBV2 to TRBJ2-2; D call uncertain. The CDR3 is made up of 11 amino acids. V lost 8 bases and J 6 bases, leaving 7 bases between the germline ends. Germline V gene data show CDR1 as SNHLY and CDR2 as FYNNEI. Written as DNA, the CDR3 is TGTGCCAGCCTTTCTTCCGGGGAGCTGTTTTTT. This encodes CASLSSGELFF.

CDR3 region: CASYSPPSTDSSLGNEQFF. The CDR3 region has the DNA TGTGCCAGCTATTCCCCCCCCTCTACGGACAGCTCTCTAGGCAATGAGCAGTTCTTC. The chain combines TRBV28 with TRBJ2-1; D is possibly TRBD1 (6 bases). CDR3 length equals 19 residues. CDR1 and CDR2 from the germline V gene are MDHEN and SYDVKM. With 8 bases removed from V and 6 bases from J, the gap between germline ends came to 32 bases.

The rearrangement joins TRBV7-2 to TRBJ1-1; D may be TRBD1 (6 bases). V was pared by 6 bases and J by 0 bases, with 14 bases between. Per the germline V gene, CDR1 is SGHTA and CDR2 is FQGNSA. The CDR3 spans 15 residues. Here the CDR3 DNA reads TGTGCCAGCAGACTAAGGGCAGGGGTGAACACTGAAGCTTTCTTT. Protein: CASRLRAGVNTEAFF.

The chain carries TRBV5-1 and TRBJ1-4; 9 bases match TRBD1. The germline V gene has CDR1 SGHRS and CDR2 YFSETQ. The V segment lost 4 bases and the J segment 12 bases; nucleotides outside the gene matches: 4. This CDR3 is 12 amino acids long. CDR3 protein: CASSGTGRELFF. In nucleotides, the CDR3 is TGCGCCAGCAGCGGGACAGGGAGAGAACTGTTTTTT.

The gene calls are TRBV5-4 and TRBJ2-6; no clear D gene. Trimming removed 0 bases from V and 0 bases from J, with 4 bases in between. CDR3 length: 15 residues. Germline V gene sequence: CDR1 SGHNT, CDR2 YYREEE (reference sequence). The CDR3 nucleotides are TGTGCCAGCAGCTTGGGGGCCTCTGGGGCCAACGTCCTGACTTTC. Residues: CASSLGASGANVLTF.

The chain carries TRBV5-1 and TRBJ2-5, with a possible D match to TRBD1 (6 bases). CDR3 size: 14 residues. Germline V gene data show CDR1 as SGHRS and CDR2 as YFSETQ. The V and J ends lost 1 base and 5 bases respectively, with 12 bases between them. CDR3 nucleotide sequence: TGCGCCAGCAGCTTGTATGGGGGCAGTGAGACCCAGTACTTC. Amino acids: CASSLYGGSETQYF.

The V call is TRBV5-1, the J call TRBJ1-3; weak D call: TRBD1 (6 bases). Germline V gene data show CDR1 as SGHRS and CDR2 as YFSETQ. The CDR3 runs 12 residues. V lost 2 bases to trimming and J lost 7 bases, with 7 bases between them. CDR3 sequence reads: CASSFDRNTIYF. The CDR3 nucleotides are TGCGCCAGCAGCTTCGACAGGAACACCATATATTTT.

The chain has TRBV2 and TRBJ2-2; 13 bases agree with TRBD2. The CDR3 has 15 residues. Per germline, CDR1 SNHLY and CDR2 FYNNEI. J lost 5 bases, V lost 8 bases, and 5 bases had no gene match. The CDR3 nucleotides read TGTGCCAGCCATCGACTAGCGGGAGGAACCGGGGAGCTGTTTTTT. Its translation: CASHRLAGGTGELFF.

This chain links TRBV30 with TRBJ2-5, with TRBD2 matching over 8 bases. Per the germline V gene, CDR1 is GTSNPN and CDR2 is SVGIG (reference sequence). This CDR3 spans 14 amino acids. The ends lost 1 base at V and 2 bases at J; junction bases unmatched: 3. The CDR3 is CAWSDQRGQETQYF. The CDR3, as DNA: TGTGCCTGGAGTGACCAGCGGGGGCAAGAGACCCAGTACTTC. Based on the CDR3 plus reference TRBV30 and TRBJ2-5, the full variable domain is SQTIHQWPATLVQPVGSPLSLECTVEGTSNPNLYWYRQAAGRGLQLLFYSVGIGQISSEVPQNLSASRPQDRQFILSSKKLLLSDSGFYLCAWSDQRGQETQYFGPGTRLLVL.

J is TRBJ2-5 and V is TRBV5-1; TRBD2 agrees at 14 bases. V shed 6 bases and J 4 bases; nucleotides not matched to a gene: 5. The germline CDR1 and CDR2 sequences are SGHRS and YFSETQ. The CDR3 is 15 residues long. The DNA for the CDR3 is TGCGCCAGCAACCTCGGACTAGCGGGAGGAGAGACCCAGTACTTC. It specifies CASNLGLAGGETQYF.

The chain couples TRBV2 to TRBJ2-3; 7 bases agree with TRBD1. Germline CDR1 reads SNHLY; CDR2 reads FYNNEI. This CDR3 contains 16 residues. With V trimmed by 10 bases and J by 0 bases, 13 bases remained unmatched. The CDR3 here is CAIQGVKHPSTDTQYF. The CDR3 bases are TGTGCCATTCAGGGGGTAAAACATCCTAGCACAGATACGCAGTATTTT.

The chain couples TRBV28 to TRBJ2-1, with D possibly TRBD2 on 6 matching bases. Trimming cost V 7 bases and J 3 bases, with 19 bases left between them. This CDR3 has 16 residues. The germline V gene encodes CDR1 MDHEN and CDR2 SYDVKM. CDR3 in amino acids: CASTRAGGKVYNEQFF. The CDR3 nucleotides are TGTGCCAGCACCCGCGCCGGCGGGAAGGTCTACAATGAGCAGTTCTTC.

Within the sample, this clone is large. V is TRBV3-1 (or the pseudogene TRBV3-2) and J is TRBJ2-3; 11 nucleotides line up with TRBD2. The V gene's germline CDR1 is LGHDT and CDR2 YNNKEL (reference sequence). With V trimmed by 0 bases and J by 2 bases, 4 bases remained unmatched. The CDR3 is 17 amino acids. This CDR3 reads CASSQDWTSGHTDTQYF. CDR3 coding DNA: TGTGCCAGCAGCCAAGACTGGACTAGCGGGCACACAGATACGCAGTATTTT.

This rearrangement joins TRBV2 to TRBJ1-4; 8 bases are a match to TRBD1. V trimming: 7 bases; J trimming: 8 bases; junction bases outside the gene matches: 9. CDR3 length: 14 amino acids. Germline-derived CDR1 and CDR2 are SNHLY and FYNNEI. CDR3: CASTAQGAREKLFF. DNA for the CDR3: TGTGCCAGCACCGCCCAGGGGGCGAGAGAAAAACTGTTTTTT.

This sequence joins TRBV14 and TRBJ2-7, with a tentative D call TRBD1 (6 bases). The length of the CDR3 is 15 residues. V gave up 5 bases and J gave up 3 bases, with 17 bases separating them. Germline-derived CDR1 and CDR2 are SGHDN and FVKESK. As DNA, the CDR3 is TGTGCCAGCAGCTACAGAAGGGACAACCACTACGAGCAGTACTTC. Its protein is CASSYRRDNHYEQYF.

The chain links TRBV9 to TRBJ2-2, with 13 nucleotides matching TRBD2. V lost 0 bases, J lost 4 bases, and 15 bases stayed unmatched. CDR1 is SGDLS, CDR2 YYNGEE, per germline. The CDR3 totals 21 residues. The chain's CDR3 is CASSVANPSGLAGVGTGELFF. The CDR3 nucleotides are TGTGCCAGCAGCGTAGCTAACCCCTCTGGACTAGCGGGAGTGGGCACCGGGGAGCTGTTTTTT.

The chain combines TRBV9 with TRBJ2-3; perhaps TRBD2 as D (6 bases). CDR1 and CDR2 from the germline V gene are SGDLS and YYNGEE. The germline V and J ends were trimmed by 4 bases and 3 bases, with 12 bases remaining between them. The CDR3 has 14 amino acids. CDR3 nucleotide sequence: TGTGCCAGCAGCTCAGGACTACAAACAGATACGCAGTATTTT. Protein product: CASSSGLQTDTQYF.

The count of this clone is one. The chain links TRBV6-6 to TRBJ2-2; 7 nucleotides agree with TRBD2. The ends lost 9 bases at V and 3 bases at J; junction bases unmatched: 4. Germline V gene sequence: CDR1 MNHNY, CDR2 SVGAGI (reference sequence). The CDR3 is 13 amino acids. CDR3 region: CASREDDTGELFF. As DNA, the CDR3 is TGTGCCAGTCGGGAGGACGACACCGGGGAGCTGTTTTTT.

V is TRBV20-1 and J is TRBJ2-3, with TRBD2 as a possible D gene (5 bases). Trimming left V 6 bases short and J 7 bases short, with 11 bases between. The CDR3 runs 11 residues. Germline values: CDR1 DFQATT, CDR2 SNEGSKA (reference sequence). The CDR3 is CSASRDYTQYF. Written as DNA, the CDR3 is TGCAGTGCCAGTCGGGATTATACGCAGTATTTT.

The chain links TRBV24-1 to TRBJ2-3; TRBD1 might be the D (6 bases). CDR1 KGHDR and CDR2 SFDVKD come from the germline V gene. The CDR3 is 13 residues long. With 4 bases removed from V and 8 bases from J, the gap between germline ends came to 12 bases. For the CDR3, the DNA is TGTGCCACCAGTGAAGGGGGTGGCACTACGCAGTATTTT. It codes for CATSEGGGTTQYF.

The chain recombines TRBV23-1 with TRBJ1-4; 7 bases match TRBD1. TRBV23-1 is an ORF, with its function uncertain. The CDR3 is 16 residues long. After removal of 3 bases from V and 3 bases from J, the junction contained 7 bases not matched to a gene. The CDR3 DNA sequence: TGCGCCAGCAGTCACCACCGGGACAGCCCTAATGAAAAACTGTTTTTT. Protein: CASSHHRDSPNEKLFF.

The chain combines TRBV5-1 with TRBJ1-4, with a tentative D call TRBD1 (6 bases). The CDR3 totals 14 residues. Germline values: CDR1 SGHRS, CDR2 YFSETQ. V was trimmed by 1 base and J by 5 bases, leaving 9 bases between them. The CDR3 coding sequence is TGCGCCAGCAGCTTGCGGCAGGGGAATGAAAAACTGTTTTTT. Translated: CASSLRQGNEKLFF.

The genes are TRBV28 and TRBJ1-5; D might be TRBD1 (5 bases). Germline CDR1 is MDHEN and CDR2 is SYDVKM. The ends were cut back, 6 bases at V and 0 bases at J, with 12 bases in the middle. The CDR3 totals 15 residues. CDR3 residues: CASSRFQGSNQPQHF. CDR3 nucleotide sequence: TGTGCCAGCAGCCGATTTCAGGGTAGCAATCAGCCCCAGCATTTT. Based on the CDR3 plus reference TRBV28 and TRBJ1-5, the full variable domain is DVKVTQSSRYLVKRTGEKVFLECVQDMDHENMFWYRQDPGLGLRLIYFSYDVKMKEKGDIPEGYSVSREKKERFSLILESASTNQTSMYLCASSRFQGSNQPQHFGDGTRLSIL.

The genes are TRBV19 and TRBJ2-1, with TRBD2 as a possible D gene (5 bases). The CDR3 length is 14 residues. Trimming cost V 0 bases and J 8 bases, with 11 bases left between them. CDR1 LNHDA and CDR2 SQIVND come from the germline V gene (reference sequence). The CDR3 sequence is CASSIDQAGDEQFF. The CDR3 DNA sequence: TGTGCCAGTAGTATAGATCAGGCGGGTGATGAGCAGTTCTTC.

The chain has TRBV2 and TRBJ2-7; TRBD1 is a possible D gene (6 bases). The CDR3 totals 14 residues. V lost 7 bases and J lost 3, with 16 bases in between. Germline CDR1 reads SNHLY; CDR2 reads FYNNEI. The CDR3 bases are TGTGCCAGCATGACCGAAGGGGGAAGCTACGAGCAGTACTTC. It specifies CASMTEGGSYEQYF.

The genes are TRBV5-1 and TRBJ1-4; D may be TRBD1 (6 bases). This CDR3 spans 14 amino acids. The V and J ends lost 4 bases and 6 bases respectively, with 13 bases between them. The V gene's germline CDR1 is SGHRS and CDR2 YFSETQ. This chain's CDR3 is CASSLQGSDEKLFF. DNA for the CDR3: TGCGCCAGCAGCCTACAGGGTTCGGATGAAAAACTGTTTTTT.

V usage is TRBV30 and J usage is TRBJ2-1; the D gene is possibly TRBD2 (6 bases). The CDR3 covers 13 residues. Trimming stripped 0 bases from V and 6 bases from J, with 9 bases between. CDR1 is GTSNPN and CDR2 is SVGIG in the germline V gene (reference sequence). The CDR3 coding sequence is TGTGCCTGGAGTGTATCGGGGGTCAATGAGCAGTTCTTC. It codes for CAWSVSGVNEQFF.